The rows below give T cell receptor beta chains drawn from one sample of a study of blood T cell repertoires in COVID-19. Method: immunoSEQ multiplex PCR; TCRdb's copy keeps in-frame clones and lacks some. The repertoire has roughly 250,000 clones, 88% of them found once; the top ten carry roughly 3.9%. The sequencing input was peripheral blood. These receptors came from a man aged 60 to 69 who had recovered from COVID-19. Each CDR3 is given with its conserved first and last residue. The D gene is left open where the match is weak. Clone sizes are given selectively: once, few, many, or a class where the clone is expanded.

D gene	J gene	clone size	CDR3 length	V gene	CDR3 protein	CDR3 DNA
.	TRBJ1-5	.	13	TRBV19	CASSIPPYQPQHF	TGTGCCAGTAGTATCCCCCCGTATCAGCCCCAGCATTTT
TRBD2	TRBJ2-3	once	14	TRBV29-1	CSGRTSPVTDTQYF	TGCAGCGGCCGGACTAGTCCTGTGACAGATACGCAGTATTTT
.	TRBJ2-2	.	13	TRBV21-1	CASSKQGPGELFF	TGTGCCAGCAGCAAACAGGGTCCCGGGGAGCTGTTTTTT
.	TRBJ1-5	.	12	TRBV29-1	CSVGGGSQPQHF	TGCAGCGTTGGAGGGGGTAGTCAGCCCCAGCATTTT
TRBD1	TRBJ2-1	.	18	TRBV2	CASSGGFRTGQSYNEQFF	TGTGCCAGCAGTGGCGGCTTTAGGACAGGGCAATCCTACAATGAGCAGTTCTTC
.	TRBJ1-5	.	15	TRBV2	CASSADKGSNQPQHF	TGTGCCAGCAGTGCGGACAAGGGGAGCAATCAGCCCCAGCATTTT
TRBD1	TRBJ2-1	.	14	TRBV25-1	CASSVQTGLNEQFF	TGTGCCAGCAGTGTCCAGACAGGGCTCAATGAGCAGTTCTTC
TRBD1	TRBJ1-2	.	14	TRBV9	CASSVDRGNYGYTF	TGTGCCAGCAGCGTGGACAGGGGAAACTATGGCTACACCTTC
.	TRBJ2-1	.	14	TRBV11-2	CASSRGTTYNEQFF	TGTGCCAGCAGCCGCGGAACCACCTACAATGAGCAGTTCTTC
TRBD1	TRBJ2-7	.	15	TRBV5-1	CASSNYPGQGYEQYF	TGCGCCAGCAGCAATTACCCGGGACAGGGTTACGAGCAGTACTTC
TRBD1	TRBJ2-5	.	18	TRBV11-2	CASSLDGGQGISQETQYF	TGTGCCAGCAGCTTAGATGGAGGACAGGGCATCTCCCAAGAGACCCAGTACTTC
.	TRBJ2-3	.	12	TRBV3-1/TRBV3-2	CASRTSTDTQYF	TGTGCCTCCCGGACTAGCACAGATACGCAGTATTTT
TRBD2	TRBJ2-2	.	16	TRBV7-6	CASSSRLAGGTGELFF	TGTGCCAGCAGCTCAAGACTAGCGGGGGGTACCGGGGAGCTGTTTTTT
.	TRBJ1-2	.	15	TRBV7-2	CASSLGGTGSYGYTF	TGTGCCAGCAGCTTGGGGGGTACCGGGTCCTATGGCTACACCTTC
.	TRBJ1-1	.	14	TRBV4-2	CASSQDPSPTEAFF	TGTGCCAGCAGCCAAGATCCCTCCCCCACTGAAGCTTTCTTT
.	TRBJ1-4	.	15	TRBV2	CASSESGATNEKLFF	TGTGCCAGCAGTGAATCTGGTGCGACTAATGAAAAACTGTTTTTT
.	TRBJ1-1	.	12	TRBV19	CATRGRNTEAFF	TGTGCCACACGGGGGAGGAACACTGAAGCTTTCTTT
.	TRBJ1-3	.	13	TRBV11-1	CASSAGGGNTIYF	TGTGCCAGCAGCGCCGGTGGTGGAAACACCATATATTTT
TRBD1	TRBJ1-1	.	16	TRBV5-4	CASNRLAGTGRPEAFF	TGTGCCAGCAACCGACTTGCCGGGACAGGTCGCCCTGAAGCTTTCTTT
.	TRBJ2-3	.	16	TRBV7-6	CASSRVGVIPTDTQYF	TGTGCCAGCAGCCGAGTCGGAGTCATCCCCACAGATACGCAGTATTTT
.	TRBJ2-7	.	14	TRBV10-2	CASSSFKVRDEQYF	TGCGCCAGCAGCTCGTTTAAAGTCCGGGACGAGCAGTACTTC
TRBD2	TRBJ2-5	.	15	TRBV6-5	CASRPIAGGQETQYF	TGTGCCAGCAGACCAATAGCGGGGGGGCAAGAGACCCAGTACTTC
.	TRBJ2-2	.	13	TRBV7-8	CAREGSNTGELFF	TGTGCCAGAGAGGGATCAAATACCGGGGAGCTGTTTTTT
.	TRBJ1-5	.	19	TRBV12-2	CASRSGDPTLRSSNQPQHF	TGTGCAAGTCGCTCCGGGGATCCGACCCTGCGTTCGAGCAATCAGCCCCAGCATTTT
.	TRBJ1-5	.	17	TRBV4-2	CASSQDAQGKGNQPQHF	TGTGCCAGCAGCCAAGATGCGCAGGGGAAGGGCAATCAGCCCCAGCATTTT
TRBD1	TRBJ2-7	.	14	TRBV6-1	CASSDDRGYLEQYF	TGTGCCAGCAGTGACGACAGGGGGTACCTCGAGCAGTACTTC
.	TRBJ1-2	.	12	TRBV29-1	CSVPGHFMGYTF	TGCAGCGTCCCGGGACATTTTATGGGCTACACCTTC
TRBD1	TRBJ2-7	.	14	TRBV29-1	CSVGSGTGIGEQYF	TGCAGCGTTGGCTCTGGGACAGGGATTGGCGAGCAGTACTTC
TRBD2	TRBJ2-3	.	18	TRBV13	CASSPGLAGELSTDTQYF	TGTGCCAGCAGCCCGGGACTAGCGGGGGAGCTTAGCACAGATACGCAGTATTTT
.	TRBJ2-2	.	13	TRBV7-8	CASSPIHTGELFF	TGTGCCAGCAGCCCTATCCACACCGGGGAGCTGTTTTTT
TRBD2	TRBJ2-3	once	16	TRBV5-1	CASSLTSGGAADTQYF	TGCGCCAGCAGCCTAACTAGCGGGGGGGCCGCAGATACGCAGTATTTT
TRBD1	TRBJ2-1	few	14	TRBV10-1	CASQGQGPYNEQFF	TGCGCCAGCCAGGGACAGGGACCCTACAATGAGCAGTTCTTC
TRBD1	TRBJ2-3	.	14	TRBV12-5	CASALTGHTDTQYF	TGTGCTAGTGCCCTGACAGGGCACACAGATACGCAGTATTTT
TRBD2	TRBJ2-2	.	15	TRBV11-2	CASSGSGGDAGELFF	TGTGCCAGCAGCGGCAGCGGGGGGGATGCCGGGGAGCTGTTTTTT
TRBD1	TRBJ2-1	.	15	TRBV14	CASSRQGKGYNEQFF	TGTGCCAGCAGCCGACAGGGGAAGGGATACAATGAGCAGTTCTTC
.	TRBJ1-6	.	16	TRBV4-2	CASSQDTGPNNSPLHF	TGTGCCAGCAGCCAAGATACAGGCCCCAATAATTCACCCCTCCACTTT
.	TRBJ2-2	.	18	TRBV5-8	CASSLGPSRGIGTGELFF	TGTGCCAGCAGCTTGGGACCTTCCAGGGGAATAGGCACCGGGGAGCTGTTTTTT
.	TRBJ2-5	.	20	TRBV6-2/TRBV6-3	CASSYSRRRGPRRYQETQYF	TGTGCCAGCAGTTACTCTCGTAGGCGGGGGCCCCGGAGGTACCAAGAGACCCAGTACTTC
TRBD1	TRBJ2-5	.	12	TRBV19	CASRGDRETQYF	TGTGCCAGTAGGGGGGACAGAGAGACCCAGTACTTC
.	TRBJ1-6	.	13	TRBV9	CASSEEGSRPLHF	TGTGCCAGCAGCGAGGAAGGGAGTCGGCCCCTCCACTTT
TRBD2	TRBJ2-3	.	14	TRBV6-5	CASLTGGRTDTQYF	TGTGCCAGCTTGACGGGGGGTCGCACAGATACGCAGTATTTT
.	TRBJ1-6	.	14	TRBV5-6	CASSPGTPNSPLHF	TGTGCCAGCAGCCCCGGGACACCTAATTCACCCCTCCACTTT